The source of this T cell receptor (beta chain) is a study of cytomegalovirus exposure and HLA in healthy donors. About the research overall: Ancestry clustering placed around 80% of approximately 420 genotyped donors in the Caucasian-associated cluster.

On this clone itself: Its antigen is not known.

Germline V lookup: CDR1 GTSNPN, CDR2 SVGIG (reference sequence). Trimming took 7 bases from V and 5 from J; bases not matched to a gene: 6. The CDR3 spans 14 residues. Vbeta (60) and Jbeta (13) primers were used in the PCR. Clones were read by immunoSEQ multiplex PCR, and TCRdb kept only the in-frame ones, dropping some. The top ten clones hold more than 8% of a sample with about 160,000 clones, 82% of them seen once. Overall study findings and caveats: In a later analysis, HLA-C alleles had the fewest associated TCRs, DRB1 alleles the most. In an earlier analysis, about 87% or about 30%: the productive usage of most TCR beta V segments.

The chain employs TRBV30 and TRBJ2-3; the match to TRBD2 covers 13 bases. The material sequenced was PBMCs. This clonotype originated in a male donor in good health and CMV-seropositive. This chain's CDR3 is CAFRLAGGIDTQYF. CDR3 sequence (DNA): TGTGCCTTTCGACTAGCGGGGGGAATAGATACGCAGTATTTT.